Listed below are T cell receptor beta chains from one sample, sequenced in a study of blood T cell repertoires in COVID-19. Assay: immunoSEQ multiplex PCR; the TCRdb copy retains only in-frame clones and omits some. The table shows under 150,000 clones, with roughly 69% occurring only once. Sequencing was carried out using peripheral blood. The receptors come from a woman aged 70-85 years with acute or convalescent COVID-19. Both conserved end residues are part of each CDR3. D genes are given only for firm matches. A clone size is listed for some rows: how often the clone was seen (once, few, many), or a class if it is expanded.

clone size | D gene | J gene | V gene | CDR3 protein | CDR3 DNA
many | NA | TRBJ1-1 | TRBV5-4 | CASSAKHNMNTEAFF | TGTGCCAGCAGTGCAAAACATAATATGAACACTGAAGCTTTCTTT
NA | TRBD2 | TRBJ2-3 | TRBV4-1 | CASSPTSGRITDTQYF | TGCGCCAGCAGCCCGACTAGCGGGAGAATCACAGATACGCAGTATTTT
NA | TRBD2 | TRBJ2-1 | TRBV7-7 | CASSLAAGAPYNEQFF | TGTGCTAGCAGCTTAGCGGCGGGAGCCCCCTACAATGAGCAGTTCTTC
NA | TRBD1 | TRBJ1-4 | TRBV19 | CASSIDRDSSGGEKLFF | TGTGCCAGTAGTATCGACAGGGACTCCAGCGGGGGTGAAAAACTGTTTTTT
NA | NA | TRBJ1-2 | TRBV7-9 | CASSLFEGNYGYTF | TGTGCCAGCAGCTTATTTGAGGGAAACTATGGCTACACCTTC
NA | TRBD1 | TRBJ2-3 | TRBV4-3 | CASSETWTGRTDTQYF | TGCGCCAGCAGCGAGACTTGGACAGGGAGAACAGATACGCAGTATTTT
few | TRBD1 | TRBJ1-2 | TRBV3-1/TRBV3-2 | CASSQVQGARANYGYTF | TGTGCCAGCAGCCAAGTACAGGGGGCGAGAGCTAACTATGGCTACACCTTC
NA | NA | TRBJ1-2 | TRBV5-1 | CASSLGAGLNYGYTF | TGCGCCAGCAGCTTGGGGGCAGGCCTTAACTATGGCTACACCTTC
NA | NA | TRBJ2-5 | TRBV5-1 | CASSLQGIQETQYF | TGCGCCAGCAGCTTGCAGGGTATCCAAGAGACCCAGTACTTC
NA | NA | TRBJ2-5 | TRBV5-6 | CASSSRQAQYF | TGTGCCAGCAGCTCCCGTCAGGCCCAGTACTTC
NA | TRBD2 | TRBJ2-2 | TRBV2 | CASSLGLAATGELFF | TGTGCCAGCAGTTTGGGACTAGCGGCCACCGGGGAGCTGTTTTTT
NA | TRBD2 | TRBJ2-7 | TRBV6-7 | CASPWGGRLAGGPRWYEQYF | TGTGCCAGCCCTTGGGGGGGTCGGCTAGCGGGAGGGCCGAGATGGTACGAGCAGTACTTC
NA | NA | TRBJ1-1 | TRBV3-1/TRBV3-2 | CASSRGSLSVSGTEAFF | TGTGCCAGCAGCCGTGGGTCATTATCGGTAAGCGGTACTGAAGCTTTCTTT
few | NA | TRBJ2-7 | TRBV5-1 | CASSPGTGAYEQYF | TGCGCCAGCAGCCCCGGGACGGGGGCCTACGAGCAGTACTTC
NA | NA | TRBJ1-6 | TRBV6-5 | CASSISTEFNSPLHF | TGTGCCAGCAGCATATCGACAGAATTTAATTCACCCCTCCACTTT
NA | TRBD2 | TRBJ2-4 | TRBV4-1 | CASSPGLAGAENIQYF | TGCGCCAGCAGCCCGGGACTAGCGGGAGCAGAAAACATTCAGTACTTC
NA | NA | TRBJ1-2 | TRBV30 | CAWSRQSDGYTF | TGTGCCTGGAGTAGACAGAGTGATGGCTACACCTTC
NA | TRBD2 | TRBJ2-7 | TRBV7-6 | CASSLLAGGSGYEQYF | TGTGCCAGCAGCTTATTAGCGGGAGGAAGTGGTTACGAGCAGTACTTC
NA | TRBD1 | TRBJ1-5 | TRBV2 | CASSEDLGRGNQPQHF | TGTGCCAGCAGTGAGGATCTGGGCAGGGGGAATCAGCCCCAGCATTTT
few | TRBD2 | TRBJ2-1 | TRBV28 | CASSSTSGRYSYNEQFF | TGTGCCAGCAGTTCTACTAGCGGACGGTACTCCTACAATGAGCAGTTCTTC
once | TRBD1 | TRBJ2-5 | TRBV28 | CASSLSPRQGAQETQYF | TGTGCCAGCAGTTTATCCCCTCGACAGGGGGCACAAGAGACCCAGTACTTC
NA | TRBD1 | TRBJ1-5 | TRBV6-1 | CASSEVRGNQPQHF | TGTGCCAGCAGTGAAGTCAGGGGGAATCAGCCCCAGCATTTT
NA | NA | TRBJ1-4 | TRBV28 | CASSPGGGTSNEKLFF | TGTGCCAGCAGCCCCGGGGGGGGGACATCTAATGAAAAACTGTTTTTT
NA | TRBD1 | TRBJ1-1 | TRBV5-1 | CASKYRGLNTEAFF | TGCGCCAGCAAGTACAGGGGCTTGAACACTGAAGCTTTCTTT
few | NA | TRBJ2-7 | TRBV5-6 | CASSLLQGVQQYF | TGTGCCAGCAGCTTGTTACAGGGAGTCCAGCAGTACTTC
NA | TRBD1 | TRBJ1-3 | TRBV3-1/TRBV3-2 | CASSQAQGADTIYF | TGTGCCAGCAGCCAAGCACAGGGGGCAGACACCATATATTTT
many | NA | TRBJ1-2 | TRBV7-9 | CASSLSAAGLYGYTF | TGTGCCAGCAGCTTAAGTGCGGCAGGGCTCTATGGCTACACCTTC
few | TRBD1 | TRBJ1-6 | TRBV7-2 | CASSLGPGQGFYNSPLHF | TGTGCCAGCAGCTTAGGGCCGGGACAGGGCTTTTATAATTCACCCCTCCACTTT
few | TRBD1 | TRBJ1-1 | TRBV19 | CASSRETGAGSEAFF | TGTGCCAGTAGTAGGGAGACAGGGGCAGGGAGTGAAGCTTTCTTT
NA | TRBD2 | TRBJ2-1 | TRBV11-2 | CASSLAGGVEQFF | TGTGCCAGCAGCTTGGCGGGGGGTGTTGAGCAGTTCTTC
NA | NA | TRBJ1-2 | TRBV10-3 | CAIGDSPNRYGYTF | TGTGCCATCGGAGACAGTCCTAATAGGTATGGCTACACCTTC
NA | TRBD1 | TRBJ1-5 | TRBV27 | CASSLWGTGYQPQHF | TGTGCCAGCAGTTTATGGGGGACAGGGTATCAGCCCCAGCATTTT
NA | NA | TRBJ2-5 | TRBV3-1/TRBV3-2 | CASSLVLTLSSQYF | TGTGCCAGCAGCCTAGTATTAACCCTAAGTTCCCAGTACTTC
NA | TRBD1 | TRBJ1-6 | TRBV12-3/TRBV12-4 | CASSSGGGLHF | TGTGCCAGCAGTTCAGGGGGCGGGCTCCACTTT
few | TRBD1 | TRBJ1-1 | TRBV19 | CASSRGQGSMNTEAFF | TGTGCCAGTAGCCGGGGACAGGGGTCCATGAACACTGAAGCTTTCTTT
NA | TRBD2 | TRBJ2-3 | TRBV4-1 | CASSQEDGLAGGPSTDTQYF | TGCGCCAGCAGCCAAGAGGACGGACTAGCGGGAGGGCCTAGCACAGATACGCAGTATTTT
NA | NA | TRBJ2-2 | TRBV18 | CASSLAGWNTGELFF | TGTGCCAGCTCATTGGCAGGCTGGAACACCGGGGAGCTGTTTTTT
NA | TRBD1 | TRBJ2-6 | TRBV28 | CATGQGGPGANVLTF | TGTGCTACTGGACAGGGTGGCCCTGGGGCCAACGTCCTGACTTTC
NA | NA | TRBJ1-2 | TRBV6-5 | CASNKRGEYGYTF | TGTGCCAGCAATAAAAGGGGCGAGTATGGCTACACCTTC
NA | NA | TRBJ2-5 | TRBV6-2/TRBV6-3 | CASSYRDWSGETQYF | TGTGCCAGCAGTTACAGGGACTGGAGCGGGGAGACCCAGTACTTC
NA | TRBD2 | TRBJ2-1 | TRBV5-1 | CASSLDPGLAGNEQFF | TGCGCCAGCAGCTTGGATCCCGGACTAGCGGGGAATGAGCAGTTCTTC
NA | NA | TRBJ2-2 | TRBV6-2/TRBV6-3 | CASSFSAGELFF | TGTGCCAGCAGTTTCAGTGCCGGGGAGCTGTTTTTT
few | TRBD2 | TRBJ2-2 | TRBV11-2 | CASSLELAGGPPGELFF | TGTGCCAGCAGCTTAGAGCTAGCGGGGGGGCCCCCCGGGGAGCTGTTTTTT
NA | NA | TRBJ2-2 | TRBV7-3 | CASSQYGTSNTGELFF | TGTGCCAGCAGCCAATACGGGACTTCGAACACCGGGGAGCTGTTTTTT
NA | NA | TRBJ2-7 | TRBV5-6 | CASSLAGESSYEQYF | TGTGCCAGCAGCTTGGCGGGAGAGAGCTCCTACGAGCAGTACTTC
many | TRBD1 | TRBJ2-7 | TRBV9 | CASSVGDSSYEQYF | TGTGCCAGCAGCGTAGGGGACAGCTCCTACGAGCAGTACTTC
NA | NA | TRBJ2-7 | TRBV11-2 | CASSLMTFYEQYF | TGTGCCAGCAGCTTGATGACTTTCTACGAGCAGTACTTC
NA | NA | TRBJ2-1 | TRBV7-2 | CASSARGGSYNEQFF | TGTGCCAGCAGCGCGAGAGGGGGTTCCTACAATGAGCAGTTCTTC
few | TRBD1 | TRBJ1-4 | TRBV5-1 | CASSLGQGRTNEKLFF | TGCGCCAGCAGCTTGGGACAGGGGAGGACTAATGAAAAACTGTTTTTT
NA | NA | TRBJ2-1 | TRBV14 | CASSQDLKMATGMVAVYNEQFF | TGTGCCAGCAGCCAAGATCTCAAGATGGCAACCGGGATGGTAGCGGTATACAATGAGCAGTTCTTC
NA | NA | TRBJ1-4 | TRBV29-1 | CSGRGGAEKLFF | TGCAGCGGGCGAGGGGGTGCTGAAAAACTGTTTTTT
NA | NA | TRBJ1-3 | TRBV7-2 | CASGRWTSSGNTIYF | TGTGCCAGCGGGCGTTGGACAAGCTCTGGAAACACCATATATTTT
NA | TRBD1 | TRBJ2-5 | TRBV20-1 | CSATGGQTQYF | TGCAGTGCTACAGGGGGTCAGACCCAGTACTTC
NA | NA | TRBJ1-1 | TRBV6-6 | CASTARGTEAFF | TGTGCCAGCACCGCAAGGGGGACCGAAGCTTTCTTT
NA | TRBD1 | TRBJ2-7 | TRBV5-6 | CASSPGQRLYEQYF | TGTGCCAGCAGCCCGGGACAGCGCCTCTACGAGCAGTACTTC
NA | TRBD2 | TRBJ2-1 | TRBV6-5 | CASSPGTSYNEQFF | TGTGCCAGCAGTCCCGGGACTAGCTACAATGAGCAGTTCTTC
few | NA | TRBJ2-5 | TRBV19 | CASSMSGTGFWETQYF | TGTGCCAGTAGTATGAGTGGTACAGGGTTTTGGGAGACCCAGTACTTC